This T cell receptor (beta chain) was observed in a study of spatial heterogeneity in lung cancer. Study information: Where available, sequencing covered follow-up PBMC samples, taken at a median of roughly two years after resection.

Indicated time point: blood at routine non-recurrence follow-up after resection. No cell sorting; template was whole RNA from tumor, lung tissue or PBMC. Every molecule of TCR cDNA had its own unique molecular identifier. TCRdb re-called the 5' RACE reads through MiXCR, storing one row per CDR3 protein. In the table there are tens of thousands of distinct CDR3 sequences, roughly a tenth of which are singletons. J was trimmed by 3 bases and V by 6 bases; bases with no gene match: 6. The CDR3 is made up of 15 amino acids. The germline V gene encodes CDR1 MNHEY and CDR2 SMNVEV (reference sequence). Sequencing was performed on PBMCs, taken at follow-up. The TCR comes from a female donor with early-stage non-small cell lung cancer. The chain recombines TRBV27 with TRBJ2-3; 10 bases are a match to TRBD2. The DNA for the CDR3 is TGTGCCAGCAGAGCCAGCGGGGGGGCAACAGATACGCAGTATTTT. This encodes CASRASGGATDTQYF.